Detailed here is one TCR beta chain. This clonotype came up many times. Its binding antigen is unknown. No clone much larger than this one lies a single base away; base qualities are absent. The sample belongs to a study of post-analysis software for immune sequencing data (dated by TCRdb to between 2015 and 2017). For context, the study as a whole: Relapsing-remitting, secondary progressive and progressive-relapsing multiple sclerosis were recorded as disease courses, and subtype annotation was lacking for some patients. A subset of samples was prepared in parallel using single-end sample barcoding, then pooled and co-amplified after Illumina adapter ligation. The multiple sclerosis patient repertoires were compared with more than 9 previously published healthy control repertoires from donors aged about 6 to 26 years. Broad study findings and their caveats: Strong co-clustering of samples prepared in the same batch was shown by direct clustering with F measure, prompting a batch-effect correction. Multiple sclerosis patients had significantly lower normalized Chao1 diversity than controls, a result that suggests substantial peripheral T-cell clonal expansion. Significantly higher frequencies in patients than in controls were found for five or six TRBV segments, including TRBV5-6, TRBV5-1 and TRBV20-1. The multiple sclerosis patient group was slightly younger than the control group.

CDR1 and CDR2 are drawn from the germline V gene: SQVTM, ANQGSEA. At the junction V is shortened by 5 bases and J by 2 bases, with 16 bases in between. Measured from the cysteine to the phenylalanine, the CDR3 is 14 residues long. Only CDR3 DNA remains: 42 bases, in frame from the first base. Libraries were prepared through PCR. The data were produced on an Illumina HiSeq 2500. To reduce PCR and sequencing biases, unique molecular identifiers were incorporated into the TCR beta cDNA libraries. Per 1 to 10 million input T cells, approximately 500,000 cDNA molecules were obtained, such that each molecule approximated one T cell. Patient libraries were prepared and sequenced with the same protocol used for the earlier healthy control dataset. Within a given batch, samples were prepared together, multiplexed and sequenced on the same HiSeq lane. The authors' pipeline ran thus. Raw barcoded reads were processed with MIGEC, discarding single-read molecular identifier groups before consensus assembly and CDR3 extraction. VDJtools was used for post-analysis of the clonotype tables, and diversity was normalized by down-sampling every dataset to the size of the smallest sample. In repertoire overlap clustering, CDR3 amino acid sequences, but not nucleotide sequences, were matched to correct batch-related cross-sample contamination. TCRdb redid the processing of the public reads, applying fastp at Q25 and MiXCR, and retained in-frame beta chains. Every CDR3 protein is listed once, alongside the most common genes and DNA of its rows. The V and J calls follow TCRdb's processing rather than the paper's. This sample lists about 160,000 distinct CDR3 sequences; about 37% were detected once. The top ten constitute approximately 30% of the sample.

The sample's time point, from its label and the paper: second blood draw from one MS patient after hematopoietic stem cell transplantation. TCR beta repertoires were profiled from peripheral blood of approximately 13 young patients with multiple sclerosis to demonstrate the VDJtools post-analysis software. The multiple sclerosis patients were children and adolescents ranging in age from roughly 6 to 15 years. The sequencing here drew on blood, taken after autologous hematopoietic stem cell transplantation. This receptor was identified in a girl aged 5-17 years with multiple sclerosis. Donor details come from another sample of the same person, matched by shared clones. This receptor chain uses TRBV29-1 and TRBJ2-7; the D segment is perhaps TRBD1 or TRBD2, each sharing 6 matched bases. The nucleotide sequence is TGCAGCGTTAGTCCCGGGGGCGACCCCTACGAGCAGTACTTC. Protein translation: CSVSPGGDPYEQYF.